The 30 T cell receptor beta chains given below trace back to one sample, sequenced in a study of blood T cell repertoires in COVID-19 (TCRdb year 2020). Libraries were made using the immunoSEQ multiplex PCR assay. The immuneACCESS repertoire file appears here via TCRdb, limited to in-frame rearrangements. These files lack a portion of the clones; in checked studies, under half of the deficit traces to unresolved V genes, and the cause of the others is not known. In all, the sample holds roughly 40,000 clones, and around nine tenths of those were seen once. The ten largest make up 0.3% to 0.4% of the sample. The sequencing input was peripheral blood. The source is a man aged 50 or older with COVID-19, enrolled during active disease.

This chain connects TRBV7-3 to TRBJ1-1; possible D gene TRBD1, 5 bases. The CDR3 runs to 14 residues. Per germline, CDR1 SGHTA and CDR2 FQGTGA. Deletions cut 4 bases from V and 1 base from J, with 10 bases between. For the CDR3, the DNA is TGTGCCAGCAGCTACGCAGGGAAGAACACTGAAGCTTTCTTT. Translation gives CASSYAGKNTEAFF. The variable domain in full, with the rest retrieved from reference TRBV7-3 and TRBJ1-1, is GAGVSQTPSNKVTEKGKYVELRCDPISGHTALYWYRQSLGQGPEFLIYFQGTGAADDSGLPNDRFFAVRPEGSVSTLKIQRTERGDSAVYLCASSYAGKNTEAFFGQGTRLTVV.

The CDR3 is CASSVRPENPYPNTGELFF. Written as DNA, the CDR3 is TGTGCCAGCTCAGTACGCCCCGAGAACCCTTACCCGAACACCGGGGAGCTGTTTTTT. This sequence joins TRBV18 and TRBJ2-2; D gene uncertain. V gave up 5 bases and J gave up 0 bases, with 22 bases separating them. The CDR3 runs 19 residues. CDR1 is KGHSH and CDR2 is LQKENI in the germline V gene.

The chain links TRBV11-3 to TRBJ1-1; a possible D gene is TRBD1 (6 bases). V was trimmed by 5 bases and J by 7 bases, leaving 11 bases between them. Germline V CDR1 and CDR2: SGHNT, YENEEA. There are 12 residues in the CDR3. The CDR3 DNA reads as TGTGCCAGCAGCCGGCCAGGGGTTGAAGCTTTCTTT. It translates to CASSRPGVEAFF.

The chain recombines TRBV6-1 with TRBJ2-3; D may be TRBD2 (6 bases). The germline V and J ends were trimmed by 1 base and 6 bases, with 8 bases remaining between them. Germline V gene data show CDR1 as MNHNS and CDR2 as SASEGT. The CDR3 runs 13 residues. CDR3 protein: CASSEGGRDTQYF. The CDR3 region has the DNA TGTGCCAGCAGTGAAGGGGGGAGGGATACGCAGTATTTT.

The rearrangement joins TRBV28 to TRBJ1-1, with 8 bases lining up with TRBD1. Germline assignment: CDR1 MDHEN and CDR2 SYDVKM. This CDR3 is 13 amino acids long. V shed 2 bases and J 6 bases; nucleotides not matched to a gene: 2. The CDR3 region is CASSLGQGSEAFF. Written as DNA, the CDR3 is TGTGCCAGCAGTTTAGGACAGGGCTCTGAAGCTTTCTTT.

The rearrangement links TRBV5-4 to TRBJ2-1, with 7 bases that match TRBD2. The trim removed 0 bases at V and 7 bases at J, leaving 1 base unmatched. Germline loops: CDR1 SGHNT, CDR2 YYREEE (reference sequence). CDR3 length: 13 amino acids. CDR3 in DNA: TGTGCCAGCAGCTTGGCGGGAGGAAATGAGCAGTTCTTC. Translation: CASSLAGGNEQFF. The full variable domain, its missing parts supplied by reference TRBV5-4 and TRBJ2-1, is ETGVTQSPTHLIKTRGQQVTLRCSSQSGHNTVSWYQQALGQGPQFIFQYYREEENGRGNFPPRFSGLQFPNYSSELNVNALELDDSALYLCASSLAGGNEQFFGPGTRLTVL.

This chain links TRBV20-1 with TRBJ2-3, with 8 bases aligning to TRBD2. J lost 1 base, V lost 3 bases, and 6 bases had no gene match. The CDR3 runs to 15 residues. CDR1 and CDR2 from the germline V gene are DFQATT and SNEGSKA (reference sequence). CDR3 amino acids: CSASSGGEGTDTQYF. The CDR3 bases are TGCAGTGCTAGTTCGGGAGGGGAAGGCACAGATACGCAGTATTTT.

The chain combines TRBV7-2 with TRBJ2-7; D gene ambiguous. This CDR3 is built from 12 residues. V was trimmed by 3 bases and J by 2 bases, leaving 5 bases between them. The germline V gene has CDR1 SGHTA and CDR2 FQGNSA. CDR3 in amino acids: CASSFSTYEQYF. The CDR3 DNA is TGTGCCAGCAGCTTTTCCACCTACGAGCAGTACTTC.

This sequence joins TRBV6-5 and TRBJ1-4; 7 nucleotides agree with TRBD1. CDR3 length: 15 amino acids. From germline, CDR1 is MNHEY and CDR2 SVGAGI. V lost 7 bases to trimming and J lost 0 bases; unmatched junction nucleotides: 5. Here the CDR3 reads CASNRQGPTNEKLFF. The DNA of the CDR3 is TGTGCCAGCAATAGACAGGGACCAACTAATGAAAAACTGTTTTTT.

The CDR3, as DNA: TGTGCCAACAGACAGGGTCCCCCCTATGGCTACACCTTC. Translated, it gives CANRQGPPYGYTF. This rearrangement joins TRBV2 to TRBJ1-2; TRBD1 matches 7 bases. The CDR3 is 13 residues long. V gave up 10 bases and J gave up 4 bases; unmatched junction bases: 9. Germline V gene lookup returns CDR1 SNHLY and CDR2 FYNNEI.

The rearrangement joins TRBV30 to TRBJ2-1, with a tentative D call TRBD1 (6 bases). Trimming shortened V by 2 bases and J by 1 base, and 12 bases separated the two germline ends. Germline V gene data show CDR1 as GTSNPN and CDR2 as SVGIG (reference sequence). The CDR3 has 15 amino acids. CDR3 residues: CAWSLGTPSYNEQFF. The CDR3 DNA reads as TGTGCCTGGAGTCTGGGGACACCTTCCTACAATGAGCAGTTCTTC.

This CDR3 reads CASSLGLAGPEQFF. CDR3 bases: TGTGCCAGCAGCTTGGGACTAGCGGGACCTGAGCAGTTCTTC. This chain links TRBV5-5 with TRBJ2-1; TRBD2 agrees at 11 bases. Germline loops: CDR1 SGHKS, CDR2 YYEKEE (reference sequence). The CDR3 consists of 14 residues. Germline trimming cut 0 bases from V and 9 bases from J; bases unmatched to any gene: 2.

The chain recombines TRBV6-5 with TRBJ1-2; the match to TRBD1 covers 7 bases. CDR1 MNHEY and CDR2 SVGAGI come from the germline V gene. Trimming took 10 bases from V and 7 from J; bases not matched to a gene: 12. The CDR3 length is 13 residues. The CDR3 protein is CATTKGGMVGYTF. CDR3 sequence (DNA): TGTGCCACAACCAAAGGGGGCATGGTTGGCTACACCTTC.

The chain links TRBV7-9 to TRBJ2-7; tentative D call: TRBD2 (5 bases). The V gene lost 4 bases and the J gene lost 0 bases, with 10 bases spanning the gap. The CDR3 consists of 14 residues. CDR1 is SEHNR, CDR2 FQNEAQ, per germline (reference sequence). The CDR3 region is CASSWRASSYEQYF. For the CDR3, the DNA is TGTGCCAGCAGCTGGCGGGCCTCCTCCTACGAGCAGTACTTC.

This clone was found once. CDR3 region: CASSPSGQGSYEQYF. The CDR3 DNA is TGTGCCAGCTCACCTTCGGGACAGGGTTCCTACGAGCAGTACTTC. The chain recombines TRBV18 with TRBJ2-7; 9 nucleotides align to TRBD1. Per germline, CDR1 KGHSH and CDR2 LQKENI. Unmatched junction bases numbered 4, after V lost 3 bases and J lost 1 base. This CDR3 contains 15 residues.

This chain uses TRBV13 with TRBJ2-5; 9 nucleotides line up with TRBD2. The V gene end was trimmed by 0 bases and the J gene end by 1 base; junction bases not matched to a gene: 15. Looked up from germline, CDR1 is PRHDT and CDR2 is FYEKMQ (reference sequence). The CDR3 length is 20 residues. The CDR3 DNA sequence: TGTGCCAGCAGCTTAGGCCTCCTCGCGGGAGGGCCCCTTTCCCAAGAGACCCAGTACTTC. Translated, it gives CASSLGLLAGGPLSQETQYF.

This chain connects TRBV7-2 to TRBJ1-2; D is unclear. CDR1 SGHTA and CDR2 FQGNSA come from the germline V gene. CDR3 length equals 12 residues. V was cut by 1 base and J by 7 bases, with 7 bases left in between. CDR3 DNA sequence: TGTGCCAGCAGCTTAGGAGGGTTTGGCTACACCTTC. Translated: CASSLGGFGYTF.

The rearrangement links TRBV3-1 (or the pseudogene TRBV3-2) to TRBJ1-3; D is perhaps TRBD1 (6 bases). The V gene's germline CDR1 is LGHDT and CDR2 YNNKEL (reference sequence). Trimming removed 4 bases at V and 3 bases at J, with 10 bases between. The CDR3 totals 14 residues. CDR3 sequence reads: CASSRSDSGNTIYF. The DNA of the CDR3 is TGTGCCAGCAGCCGCTCGGACAGTGGAAACACCATATATTTT.

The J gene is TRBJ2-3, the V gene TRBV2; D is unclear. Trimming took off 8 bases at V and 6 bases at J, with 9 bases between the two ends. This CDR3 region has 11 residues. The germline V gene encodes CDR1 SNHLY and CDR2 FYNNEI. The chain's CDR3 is CASVWADTQYF. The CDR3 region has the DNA TGTGCCAGCGTGTGGGCCGATACGCAGTATTTT.

This CDR3 reads CSVEGTANTEAFF. The CDR3 DNA sequence: TGCAGCGTTGAGGGGACAGCGAACACTGAAGCTTTCTTT. The gene calls are TRBV29-1 and TRBJ1-1; 7 bases are shared with TRBD1. The ends lost 3 bases at V and 1 base at J; junction bases unmatched: 2. In germline, CDR1 is SQVTM, CDR2 ANQGSEA. The CDR3 has 13 residues. The full variable domain, its missing parts supplied by reference TRBV29-1 and TRBJ1-1, is SAVISQKPSRDICQRGTSLTIQCQVDSQVTMMFWYRQQPGQSLTLIATANQGSEATYESGFVIDKFPISRPNLTFSTLTVSNMSPEDSSIYLCSVEGTANTEAFFGQGTRLTVV.

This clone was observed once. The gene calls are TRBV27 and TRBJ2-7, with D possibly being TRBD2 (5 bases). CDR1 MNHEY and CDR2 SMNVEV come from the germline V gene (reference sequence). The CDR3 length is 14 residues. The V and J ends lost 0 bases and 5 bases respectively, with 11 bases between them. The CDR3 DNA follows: TGTGCCAGCAGTTTATCGCACACTAGTAACGAGCAGTACTTC. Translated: CASSLSHTSNEQYF.

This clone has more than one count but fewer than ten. Written as DNA, the CDR3 is TGTGCCAGCAGCTTAGCGGGAGGCCAAGAGACCCAGTACTTC. Translated: CASSLAGGQETQYF. This chain links TRBV7-2 with TRBJ2-5, with D possibly being TRBD2 (6 bases). V gave up 0 bases and J gave up 1 base, with 6 bases separating them. In germline, CDR1 is SGHTA, CDR2 FQGNSA. The length of the CDR3 is 14 residues. The whole variable domain, filled in from reference TRBV7-2 and TRBJ2-5, reads GAGVSQSPSNKVTEKGKDVELRCDPISGHTALYWYRQSLGQGLEFLIYFQGNSAPDKSGLPSDRFSAERTGGSVSTLTIQRTQQEDSAVYLCASSLAGGQETQYFGPGTRLLVL.

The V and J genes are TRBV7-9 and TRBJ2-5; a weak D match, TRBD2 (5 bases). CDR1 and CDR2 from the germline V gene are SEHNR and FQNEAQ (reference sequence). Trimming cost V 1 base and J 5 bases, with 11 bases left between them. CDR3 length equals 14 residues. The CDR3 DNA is TGTGCCAGCAGCTTAGATGAGTTAGCGGAGACCCAGTACTTC. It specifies CASSLDELAETQYF.

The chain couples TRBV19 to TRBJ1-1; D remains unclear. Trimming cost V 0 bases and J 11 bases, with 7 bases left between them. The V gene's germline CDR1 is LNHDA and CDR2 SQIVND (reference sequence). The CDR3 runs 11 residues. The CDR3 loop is CASSIDLRAFF. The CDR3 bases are TGTGCCAGTAGTATAGATCTCAGGGCTTTCTTT.

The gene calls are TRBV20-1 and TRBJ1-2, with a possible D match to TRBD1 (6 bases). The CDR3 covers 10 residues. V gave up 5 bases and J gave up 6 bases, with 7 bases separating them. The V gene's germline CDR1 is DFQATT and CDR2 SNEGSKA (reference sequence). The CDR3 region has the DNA TGCAGTGCTTACAGGGATGGCTACACCTTC. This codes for CSAYRDGYTF.

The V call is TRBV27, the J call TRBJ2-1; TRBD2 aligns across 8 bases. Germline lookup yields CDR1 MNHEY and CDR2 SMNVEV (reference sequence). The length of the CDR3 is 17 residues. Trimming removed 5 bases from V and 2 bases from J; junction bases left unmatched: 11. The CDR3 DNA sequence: TGTGCCAGCAGTCTGACTTTAGCGGGATCCCCCTACAATGAGCAGTTCTTC. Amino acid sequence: CASSLTLAGSPYNEQFF.

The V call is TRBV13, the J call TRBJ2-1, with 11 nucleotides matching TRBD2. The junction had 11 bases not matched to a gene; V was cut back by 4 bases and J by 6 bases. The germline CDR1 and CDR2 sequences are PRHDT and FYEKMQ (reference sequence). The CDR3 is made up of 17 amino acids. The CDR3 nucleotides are TGTGCCAGCAGCTCAATAGCGGGAGGGCTATGGGGCAATGAGCAGTTCTTC. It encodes CASSSIAGGLWGNEQFF.

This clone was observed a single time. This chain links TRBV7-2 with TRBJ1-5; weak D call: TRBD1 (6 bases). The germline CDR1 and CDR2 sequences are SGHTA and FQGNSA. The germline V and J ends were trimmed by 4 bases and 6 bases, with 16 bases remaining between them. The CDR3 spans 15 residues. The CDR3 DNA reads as TGTGCCAGCAGCTCATTGGGACATTCGGGTCAGCCCCAGCATTTT. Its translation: CASSSLGHSGQPQHF.

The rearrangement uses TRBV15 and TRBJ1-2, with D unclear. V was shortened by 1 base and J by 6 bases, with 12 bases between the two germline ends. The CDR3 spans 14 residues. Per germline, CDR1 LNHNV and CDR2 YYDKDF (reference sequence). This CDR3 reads CATSRADTRDGYTF. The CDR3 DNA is TGTGCCACCAGCAGAGCCGACACACGCGATGGCTACACCTTC.

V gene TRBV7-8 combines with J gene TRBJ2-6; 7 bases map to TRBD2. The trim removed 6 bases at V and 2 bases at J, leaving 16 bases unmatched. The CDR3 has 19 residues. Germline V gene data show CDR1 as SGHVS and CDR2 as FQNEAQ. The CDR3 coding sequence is TGTGCCAGCAGTTCTGCGAGGGTGGCGGGAGCGACTGGGGCCAACGTCCTGACTTTC. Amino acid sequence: CASSSARVAGATGANVLTF.